The 17 T cell receptor beta chains below were found in one sample sequenced in a study of CD8+CD57+ T cells in acquired aplastic anemia. Genomic DNA constituted the template upon which TCR beta VDJ and CDR3 profiling was performed. TCRdb analysed the reads with MiXCR anew, one entry per CDR3 protein. The sample lists 270,000 or so distinct CDR3 sequences; roughly 80% were seen once. Patients sequenced had flow cytometry evidence of CD8+CD57+ cell expansion. Sequenced sample: sorted CD4+, CD8+, or CD8+CD57+ T cells (not recorded which) from PBMCs. These receptors came from a human donor with aplastic anemia.

The chain carries TRBV5-8 and TRBJ2-5; TRBD1 might be the D (6 bases). The V and J ends lost 6 bases and 4 bases respectively, with 16 bases between them. CDR1 and CDR2 (germline): SGHTS, YDEGEE. This CDR3 comprises 14 residues. The CDR3 DNA is TGTGCCAGCACCCTTCGACAGGCCACAGAGACCCAGTACTTC. Residues: CASTLRQATETQYF.

The chain couples TRBV7-2 to TRBJ2-1; 9 bases line up with TRBD2. From germline, CDR1 is SGHTA and CDR2 FQGNSA. J was trimmed by 10 bases and V by 3 bases; bases with no gene match: 13. This CDR3 region has 16 residues. CDR3 residues: CASSFQGSGGMQEQFF. In DNA, the CDR3 is TGTGCCAGCAGCTTTCAGGGAAGCGGGGGGATGCAGGAGCAGTTCTTC.

The CDR3 loop is CATVPGRRPYEQYF. The CDR3 nucleotides are TGTGCCACCGTCCCGGGACGCCGACCATACGAGCAGTACTTC. This chain connects TRBV2 to TRBJ2-5; D could derive from TRBD1 or TRBD2 (5 bases each). The J call could be wrong; TRBJ2-7 is a better fit for the DNA end. The CDR3 runs to 14 residues. Germline loops: CDR1 SNHLY, CDR2 FYNNEI.

Notes on this clonotype: Because the CDR3's place on the DNA is in doubt, the DNA is left out and the CDR3 is given as listed by TCRdb. This chain connects TRBV7-8 to TRBJ2-3; TRBD1, as called in the table, went unchecked against the DNA. CDR1 is SGHVS, CDR2 FQNEAQ, per germline. The CDR3 totals 13 residues, both ends included. The CDR3 sequence is CASGFGGGATTQF.

This chain's CDR3 is CASSSAGGNNEQFF. CDR3 bases: TGTGCCAGCAGTTCGGCCGGAGGGAACAATGAGCAGTTCTTC. The chain joins TRBV2 to TRBJ2-1; D possibly corresponds to TRBD2 (6 bases). This CDR3 comprises 14 residues. Trimming left V 5 bases short and J 5 bases short, with 13 bases between. The germline gives CDR1 SNHLY, CDR2 FYNNEI.

About this clonotype itself: A read error may account for a junction end that differs from germline. The chain couples TRBV9 to TRBJ2-7; D is undetermined. The CDR3 consists of 15 residues. Per germline, CDR1 SGDLS and CDR2 YYNGEE. The CDR3 spells CASSVDGGGVYAQYF. The DNA for the CDR3 is TGTGCCAGCAGCGTAGACGGCGGCGGAGTCTACGCGCAGTACTTC.

A few counts support this clonotype. The chain carries TRBV2 and TRBJ2-1, with 8 positions matching TRBD1. This CDR3 contains 14 residues. Germline V CDR1 and CDR2: SNHLY, FYNNEI. With V trimmed by 10 bases and J by 1 base, 6 bases remained unmatched. The CDR3 DNA follows: TGTGCCACCCGGGGGACAGGATCCTACAATGAGCAGTTCTTC. It yields the protein CATRGTGSYNEQFF. Full variable domain (missing parts from reference TRBV2 and TRBJ2-1): EPEVTQTPSHQVTQMGQEVILRCVPISNHLYFYWYRQILGQKVEFLVSFYNNEISEKSEIFDDQFSVERPDGSNFTLKIRSTKLEDSAMYFCATRGTGSYNEQFFGPGTRLTVL.

On this clonotype itself: The conserved phenylalanine or tryptophan normally closing the CDR3 is absent here, so this likely arose from a read error. No DNA is shown, since the ends of the CDR3 on it are uncertain; the CDR3 is the one TCRdb lists. The gene calls are TRBV6-1 and TRBJ2-3; the table calls TRBD2, which could not be checked here. Per the germline V gene, CDR1 is MNHNS and CDR2 is SASEGT. Termini included, the CDR3 measures 9 amino acids. The CDR3 is CASSELSSG.

This chain uses TRBV29-1 with TRBJ1-1; 8 bases fit TRBD1. This CDR3 contains 14 residues. CDR1 SQVTM and CDR2 ANQGSEA come from the germline V gene. The ends lost 3 bases at V and 4 bases at J; junction bases unmatched: 7. CDR3 sequence (DNA): TGCAGCGTTGACCCCGGGACAGGTTCCACTGAAGCTTTCTTT. It translates to CSVDPGTGSTEAFF. The entire variable domain, with the rest obtained from reference TRBV29-1 and TRBJ1-1, is as follows: SAVISQKPSRDICQRGTSLTIQCQVDSQVTMMFWYRQQPGQSLTLIATANQGSEATYESGFVIDKFPISRPNLTFSTLTVSNMSPEDSSIYLCSVDPGTGSTEAFFGQGTRLTVV.

The chain carries TRBV7-2 and TRBJ1-2; no clear D gene. The germline V gene encodes CDR1 SGHTA and CDR2 FQGNSA. The CDR3 extends over 16 amino acids. V was clipped by 4 bases and J by 7 bases, with 22 bases between them. The CDR3 here is CASSSRGRAVDCGYTF. The CDR3 coding sequence is TGTGCCAGCAGCTCACGAGGGAGGGCCGTGGACTGTGGCTACACCTTC.

The chain joins TRBV7-8 to TRBJ2-5; D may correspond to TRBD1 or TRBD2 (5 bases each). The length of the CDR3 is 12 residues. The germline V and J ends were trimmed by 11 bases and 12 bases, with 22 bases remaining between them. Germline V lookup: CDR1 SGHVS, CDR2 FQNEAQ. The CDR3 region is CAGHLAGGPEYF. CDR3 DNA: TGTGCCGGACACTTGGCTGGGGGTCCCGAGTACTTC.

Comment on this clonotype: This may be a read error: a much more frequent sequence differs by one nucleotide. This CDR3 reads CASSLDLTVPYEQYF. In nucleotides, the CDR3 is TGTGCCAGCAGCTTAGATCTGACAGTACCCTACGAGCAGTACTTC. V is TRBV11-3 and J is TRBJ2-7; tentative D call: TRBD1 (5 bases). Germline CDR1 is SGHNT and CDR2 is YENEEA. V was shortened by 0 bases and J by 2 bases, with 11 bases between the two germline ends. This CDR3 has 15 amino acids. Full variable domain (outside the CDR3, taken from reference TRBV11-3 and TRBJ2-7): EAGVVQSPRYKIIEKKQPVAFWCNPISGHNTLYWYLQNLGQGPELLIRYENEEAVDDSQLPKDRFSAERLKGVDSTLKIQPAELGDSAVYLCASSLDLTVPYEQYFGPGTRLTVT.

Of note for this clonotype: The germline gene is not matched at one end of the junction; a read error may be the cause. V gene TRBV7-8 combines with J gene TRBJ1-1; D remains ambiguous. Germline V gives CDR1 SGHVS, CDR2 FQNEAQ. The CDR3 extends over 15 amino acids. The CDR3 DNA is TGTGCCAGCAGCTTAGAGGGAGCACCCGACACTGAAGATTTCTTT. Translation gives CASSLEGAPDTEDFF.

V and J are TRBV5-4 and TRBJ2-3; a weak D match, TRBD1 (5 bases). V was shortened by 2 bases and J by 1 base, with 8 bases between the two germline ends. CDR1 and CDR2 from the germline V gene are SGHNT and YYREEE (reference sequence). The CDR3 length is 14 residues. CDR3 sequence (DNA): TGTGCCAGCAGCTTCTCACAGGGCACAGATACGCAGTATTTT. Translating gives CASSFSQGTDTQYF.

Comment on this clonotype: One end of the junction fails to match germline, which may point to a read error. The genes are TRBV7-2 and TRBJ2-3; 7 positions match TRBD2. The length of the CDR3 is 14 residues. Germline V gene data show CDR1 as SGHTA and CDR2 as FQGNSA. CDR3 sequence reads: CASSSAGRANLPEF. DNA of the CDR3: TGTGCCAGCAGCTCAGCGGGACGGGCCAATCTGCCCGAGTTT.

On this clonotype: The conserved final phenylalanine or tryptophan is absent from the CDR3, which likely points to a read error. The DNA is left out, because the CDR3 cannot be placed on it with certainty; the CDR3 is given as TCRdb lists it. V gene TRBV2 combines with J gene TRBJ2-3; the DNA was not compared with TRBD2, the D call given in the table. Germline assignment: CDR1 SNHLY and CDR2 FYNNEI. The CDR3 is made up of 14 amino acids, end residues included. The chain's CDR3 is CASSDAGVHDTLYV.

The chain combines TRBV9 with TRBJ2-5; 8 bases align to TRBD2. The CDR3 has 14 amino acids. The germline V gene encodes CDR1 SGDLS and CDR2 YYNGEE. V gave up 4 bases and J gave up 4 bases; unmatched junction bases: 6. In nucleotides, the CDR3 is TGTGCCAGCAGCTCGGGACTAGGAGGAGAGACCCAGTACTTC. Amino acid sequence: CASSSGLGGETQYF.